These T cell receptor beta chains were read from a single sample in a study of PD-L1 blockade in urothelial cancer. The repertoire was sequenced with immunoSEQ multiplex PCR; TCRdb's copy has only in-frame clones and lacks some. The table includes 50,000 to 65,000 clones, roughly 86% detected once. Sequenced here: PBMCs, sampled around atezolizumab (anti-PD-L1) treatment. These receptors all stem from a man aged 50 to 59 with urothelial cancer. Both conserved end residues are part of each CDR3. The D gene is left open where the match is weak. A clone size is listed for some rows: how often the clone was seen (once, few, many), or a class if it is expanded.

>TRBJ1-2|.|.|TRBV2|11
CASQQGPAYTF
TGTGCCAGTCAACAGGGACCTGCCTACACCTTC
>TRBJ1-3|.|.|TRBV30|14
CAWIKTGGGDTIYF
TGTGCCTGGATTAAGACAGGAGGTGGTGACACCATATATTTT
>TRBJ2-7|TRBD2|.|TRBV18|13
CASSREGSYEQYF
TGTGCCAGCTCACGGGAGGGCTCCTACGAGCAGTACTTC
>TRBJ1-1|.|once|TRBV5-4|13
CASSGQGYTEAFF
TGTGCCAGCAGCGGGCAGGGATACACTGAAGCTTTCTTT
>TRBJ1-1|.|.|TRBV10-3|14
CAISDGGDVTEAFF
TGTGCCATCAGTGATGGCGGAGATGTGACTGAAGCTTTCTTT
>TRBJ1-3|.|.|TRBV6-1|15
CASSDTPSSGNTIYF
TGTGCCAGCAGTGACACTCCGAGCTCTGGAAACACCATATATTTT
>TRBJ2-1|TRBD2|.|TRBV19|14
CASSSGRAYNEQFF
TGTGCCAGTAGTAGCGGGAGGGCCTACAATGAGCAGTTCTTC
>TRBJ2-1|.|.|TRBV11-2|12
CASRSAYNEQFF
TGTGCCAGCAGATCAGCCTACAATGAGCAGTTCTTC
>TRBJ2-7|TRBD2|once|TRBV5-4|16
CASSLQGLAGGGEQYF
TGTGCCAGCAGCTTGCAGGGACTAGCGGGAGGGGGCGAGCAGTACTTC
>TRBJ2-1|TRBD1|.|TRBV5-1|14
CASRGQGFNNEQFF
TGCGCCAGCAGAGGACAGGGGTTTAACAATGAGCAGTTCTTC